This T cell receptor (beta chain) was identified in a study of blood T cells in healthy people across ages. Broader study findings: Per million T cells, TCR beta diversity dropped about linearly as age rose. Comparison with aged donors showed that long-lived donors had more naive CD4+ cells and higher diversity.

The CDR3 extends over 19 amino acids. CDR1 and CDR2 from the germline V gene are MGHRA and YSYEKL. V shed 6 bases, J shed 5 bases, and the junction held 24 bases outside the gene matches. Peripheral blood, roughly 11 milliliters per donor, was collected. This clonotype was counted between two and nine times. The antigen is unknown. Primed by a sample-barcoded 5' primer and a J-beta primer mix, a second PCR proceeded for roughly 7 to 12 cycles. Each cDNA molecule was tagged by a template-switch adaptor with 12 random nucleotides. TCRdb fed the 5' RACE reads into MiXCR, producing one record per CDR3 protein. Of roughly 1.5 million distinct CDR3 sequences listed, 42% were seen once; the top ten hold approximately 4%.

The sequenced sample was blood. The sequence was collected from a woman younger than 30 in good health. The genes are TRBV4-1 and TRBJ1-2; 7 bases are a match to TRBD1. The CDR3 protein is CASRSPILGQLQRGYGYTF. The CDR3 region has the DNA TGCGCCAGCAGATCTCCGATCTTGGGACAGCTTCAAAGGGGATATGGCTACACCTTC.